A selection of T cell receptor beta chains follows, all from one sample in a study of spatial heterogeneity in lung cancer. TCRdb re-derived calls from the 5' RACE reads in MiXCR, one entry per CDR3 protein. The data hold about 7,200 distinct CDR3 sequences, with over 8.5% observed a single time. The starting material was lung tumor tissue, obtained at surgery. The receptors stem from a female donor with early-stage non-small cell lung cancer. Each CDR3 is given with its conserved first and last residue. The D gene is left open where the match is weak. Clone sizes are given selectively: once, few, many, or a class where the clone is expanded.

D gene,J gene,V gene,clone size,CDR3 DNA,CDR3 protein
TRBD1,TRBJ2-1,TRBV6-1,many,TGTGCCAGCAGGAGATGGACAGGGGGAGACAATGAGCAGTTCTTC,CASRRWTGGDNEQFF
.,TRBJ2-6,TRBV18,.,TGTGCCAGCTCACCACTCGCAGGTTCTGGGGCCAACGTCCTGACTTTC,CASSPLAGSGANVLTF
TRBD1,TRBJ2-3,TRBV4-1,medium-sized,TGCGCCAGCGGCCTTGGACAGGGGGTCCGCACAGATACGCAGTATTTT,CASGLGQGVRTDTQYF
TRBD1,TRBJ2-3,TRBV28,.,TGTGCCAGCAGTCGCAAACAGGGGACCACAGATACGCAGTATTTT,CASSRKQGTTDTQYF
.,TRBJ2-3,TRBV6-2/TRBV6-3,.,TGTGCCAGCAGTTACCGGACAGATACGCAGTATTTT,CASSYRTDTQYF
.,TRBJ2-5,TRBV12-3/TRBV12-4,medium-sized,TGTGCCAGCAGTGGCGGGGAGACCCAGTACTTC,CASSGGETQYF
TRBD1,TRBJ2-3,TRBV5-6,.,TGTGCCAGCAACAGGGGTACAGATACGCAGTATTTT,CASNRGTDTQYF
.,TRBJ1-2,TRBV20-1,few,TGCAGTGCTAGCCCCATCCCAGGGCCTAACTATGGCTACACCTTC,CSASPIPGPNYGYTF
.,TRBJ2-7,TRBV20-1,few,TGCAGTGCTAGTTGGAACTACGAGCAGTACTTC,CSASWNYEQYF
.,TRBJ1-6,TRBV12-3/TRBV12-4,few,TGTGCCAGCAGTTTAATCGGGGGAAGTTCACCCCTCCACTTT,CASSLIGGSSPLHF
TRBD1,TRBJ2-5,TRBV10-3,few,TGTGCCATCAGCTTAGGGGGCCAGCAAGAGACCCAGTACTTC,CAISLGGQQETQYF
.,TRBJ2-5,TRBV7-2,few,TGTGCCAGCAGCTTAGTAGGGCGTCCGGAGGAGACCCAGTACTTC,CASSLVGRPEETQYF
.,TRBJ2-7,TRBV6-1,.,TGTGCCAGCACGGCGGGTTACGAGCAGTACTTC,CASTAGYEQYF
TRBD1,TRBJ1-1,TRBV7-6,.,TGTGCCAGCAGCCCGGGACAGGGTATCAGAGCTTTCTTT,CASSPGQGIRAFF
.,TRBJ1-2,TRBV14,medium-sized,TGTGCCAGCAGCCAGAGTAACTATGGCTACACCTTC,CASSQSNYGYTF
TRBD1,TRBJ2-1,TRBV29-1,medium-sized,TGCAGCGTTGGACGGACAGGAGGCAATGAGCAGTTCTTC,CSVGRTGGNEQFF